The 8 T cell receptor beta chains in this list originate from one sample, sequenced in a study of response to subunit inactivated influenza vaccine. TCRdb re-called the RT-PCR reads with MiXCR, one entry per CDR3 protein. The sample has about 530,000 distinct CDR3 sequences; 10% to 15% are singletons. Specimen: PBMCs from blood, collected more than 35 days after vaccination. The receptors were sampled from a man between 45 and 60 years old who received an inactivated influenza vaccine.

The rearrangement uses TRBV28 and TRBJ2-3; tentatively, D is TRBD2 (5 bases). The germline CDR1 and CDR2 sequences are MDHEN and SYDVKM. This CDR3 has 12 residues. Trimming removed 7 bases from V and 3 bases from J, with 8 bases in between. CDR3: CASKEGTDTQYF. CDR3 DNA sequence: TGTGCCAGCAAAGAGGGAACAGATACGCAGTATTTT.

This clonotype was counted only a few times. This chain uses TRBV29-1 with TRBJ2-2; 7 bases agree with TRBD2. The ends lost 7 bases at V and 6 bases at J; junction bases unmatched: 5. CDR1 and CDR2 (germline): SQVTM, ANQGSEA. The CDR3 is 12 residues long. The CDR3 sequence is CSARLAPGELFF. For the CDR3, the DNA is TGCAGCGCCCGACTAGCCCCCGGGGAGCTGTTTTTT.

This clonotype was recorded a few times. J is TRBJ2-4 and V is TRBV15; 9 bases fit TRBD1. The CDR3 contains 16 residues. The V gene end was trimmed by 6 bases and the J gene end by 4 bases; junction bases not matched to a gene: 10. Germline lookup yields CDR1 LNHNV and CDR2 YYDKDF (reference sequence). CDR3 in DNA: TGTGCCACCAGGCAGACCTCCGACAGGGGGAAAAACATTCAGTACTTC. Translation: CATRQTSDRGKNIQYF.

This clonotype was counted at least ten times. The V gene is TRBV12-3 or TRBV12-4, the J gene TRBJ1-5, with 8 nucleotides matching TRBD1. V shed 2 bases and J 1 base; nucleotides not matched to a gene: 7. The length of the CDR3 is 17 residues. This CDR3 is CASSLRRGTGSNQPQHF. In DNA form, the CDR3 reads TGTGCCAGCAGTTTAAGGCGAGGGACAGGCAGCAATCAGCCCCAGCATTTT.

About this clonotype: At one boundary the junction diverges from the germline segment, which might be a read error. This chain links TRBV5-1 with TRBJ2-7; D not resolved. Germline V gives CDR1 SGHRS, CDR2 YFSETQ. This CDR3 contains 13 residues. CDR3 in amino acids: CACSRSFGVEQYF. CDR3 nucleotides: TGCGCCTGCAGCCGGTCCTTTGGTGTGGAGCAGTACTTC. The variable domain in full, completed from reference TRBV5-1 and TRBJ2-7, reads KAGVTQTPRYLIKTRGQQVTLSCSPISGHRSVSWYQQTPGQGLQFLFEYFSETQRNKGNFPGRFSGRQFSNSRSEMNVSTLELGDSALYLCACSRSFGVEQYFGPGTRLTVT.

The table lists this clonotype with a count of one. V usage is TRBV14 and J usage is TRBJ2-5; D remains unclear. The CDR3 length is 14 residues. V dropped 0 bases and J dropped 5 bases, with 10 bases sitting between them. Germline V gives CDR1 SGHDN, CDR2 FVKESK. The CDR3 nucleotides read TGTGCCAGCAGCCAAGATTCTCAGCAGGAGACCCAGTACTTC. Its translation is CASSQDSQQETQYF.

The CDR3 loop reads CASSYPRQGASADTQYF. The CDR3 DNA is TGCGCCAGCAGCTATCCCCGACAGGGGGCAAGTGCAGATACGCAGTATTTT. The rearrangement joins TRBV5-1 to TRBJ2-3; 10 bases fit TRBD1. Germline V gene sequence: CDR1 SGHRS, CDR2 YFSETQ. CDR3 length: 17 amino acids. The V segment lost 3 bases and the J segment 4 bases; nucleotides outside the gene matches: 11.

This clonotype appeared a few times. This sequence joins TRBV12-3 or TRBV12-4 and TRBJ2-5; D might be TRBD2 (6 bases). This CDR3 region has 14 residues. V was pared by 4 bases and J by 6 bases, with 15 bases between. DNA for the CDR3: TGTGCCAGCAGTTCCGGGCGGGGAGTAAAGACCCAGTACTTC. It translates to CASSSGRGVKTQYF.